The present T cell receptor beta chain was sequenced within a study of radiotherapy plus CTLA-4 blockade in lung cancer. Whole-study results and caveats: After radiotherapy and ipilimumab, tumor-derived clones expanded in peripheral blood.

This clone has only one observation. Its antigen remains unidentified. Sequencing used immunoSEQ multiplex PCR; TCRdb keeps in-frame clones, though not all of them. The data hold more than 55,000 clones, with 75% to 85% observed a single time. This CDR3 spans 16 amino acids. V trimming: 3 bases; J trimming: 3 bases; junction bases outside the gene matches: 6. CDR1 and CDR2 (germline): SGHTA, FQGNSA. This TCR derives from a human donor with non-small cell lung cancer who had a partial response to radiotherapy plus ipilimumab. This chain links TRBV7-2 with TRBJ2-1; 9 bases map to TRBD1. The sequences come from peripheral blood, collected from a patient treated with radiotherapy plus ipilimumab. Here the CDR3 reads CASSFGTGRIYNEQFF. The CDR3 DNA is TGTGCCAGCAGCTTTGGGACAGGGAGGATCTACAATGAGCAGTTCTTC.